One and the same sample provided the 13 T cell receptor beta chains below, sequenced in a study of T-cell reconstitution after alpha-beta-depleted transplantation in children. Molecular barcoding with unique molecular identifiers was used for the TCRbeta library. TCRdb passed the PCR reads through MiXCR, listing each CDR3 protein once. The table lists 550,000 to 600,000 distinct CDR3 sequences, roughly 23% of them singletons. The input for sequencing was PBMCs, mostly from graft donor cells, taken 360 days after TCRalphabeta/CD19-depleted stem cell transplant. Source of these receptors: a boy less than two years old who had a stem cell transplant for acute myeloid leukemia, so the T cells may come from the graft donor.

The CDR3 nucleotides read TGTGCCAGCAGTCCGGACCCTCCAGGGGAGACCCAGTACTTC. Amino acids: CASSPDPPGETQYF. The chain has TRBV6-1 and TRBJ2-5, with a tentative D call TRBD1 (5 bases). The CDR3 loop spans 14 amino acids. Germline assignment: CDR1 MNHNS and CDR2 SASEGT. Trimming took off 5 bases at V and 5 bases at J, with 15 bases between the two ends.

The sample holds many counts of this clonotype. The genes are TRBV18 and TRBJ2-1, with 10 positions matching TRBD2. Trimming at V came to 2 bases and at J to 1 base, leaving 2 bases not matched to a gene. The CDR3 has 16 residues. Germline CDR1 reads KGHSH; CDR2 reads LQKENI. CDR3 sequence: CASSPLAGGSYNEQFF. CDR3 in DNA: TGTGCCAGCTCACCATTAGCGGGGGGATCCTACAATGAGCAGTTCTTC.

This clonotype was found a few times. V gene TRBV4-1 combines with J gene TRBJ2-3; D gene unclear. This CDR3 region has 15 residues. Deletions cut 1 base from V and 5 bases from J, with 13 bases between. Per the germline V gene, CDR1 is MGHRA and CDR2 is YSYEKL. The CDR3 is CASSQASPSGDTQYF. In DNA form, the CDR3 reads TGCGCCAGCAGCCAAGCCTCCCCTTCCGGAGATACGCAGTATTTT.

At least ten counts were recorded for this clonotype. This chain connects TRBV12-3 or TRBV12-4 to TRBJ2-7; D unclear. The CDR3 is made up of 14 amino acids. Trimming stripped 2 bases from V and 0 bases from J, with 8 bases between. The CDR3 reads CASSLYVSSYEQYF. As DNA, the CDR3 is TGTGCCAGCAGTTTATACGTTAGCTCCTACGAGCAGTACTTC.

This clonotype was detected only a few times. The J gene is TRBJ2-1, the V gene TRBV20-1; 9 bases map to TRBD2. The CDR3 extends over 15 amino acids. Germline assignment: CDR1 DFQATT and CDR2 SNEGSKA (reference sequence). The V segment lost 3 bases and the J segment 7 bases; nucleotides outside the gene matches: 10. The CDR3 bases are TGCAGTGCTAGCTGGCGGGGGGGCGCAGGAAATGAGCAGTTCTTC. It codes for CSASWRGGAGNEQFF.

This clonotype was observed a handful of times. V usage is TRBV12-3 or TRBV12-4 and J usage is TRBJ1-3, with TRBD1 matching 7 bases. The CDR3 spans 13 residues. V trimming: 6 bases; J trimming: 8 bases; junction bases outside the gene matches: 7. This CDR3 reads CASRETGKDTIYF. The CDR3 nucleotides are TGTGCCAGCAGGGAGACAGGGAAAGACACCATATATTTT.

On this clonotype: A read error is possible here, since a much larger clone lies one base away. It is likely a read error, because the conserved phenylalanine at the end of the CDR3 is missing. V is TRBV20-1 and J is TRBJ1-5; 7 bases are shared with TRBD1. CDR1 and CDR2 from the germline V gene are DFQATT and SNEGSKA (reference sequence). V was pared by 6 bases and J by 1 base, with 12 bases of the junction left unmatched. CDR3 length equals 16 residues. In DNA form, the CDR3 reads TGCAGTGCCCGCCCAAGGACAGGAGGAAGCAATCAGCCCCAGCATTCT. This sequence encodes CSARPRTGGSNQPQHS.

This clonotype appeared once. This chain joins TRBV4-1 and TRBJ2-6; 8 bases match TRBD1. The germline V gene has CDR1 MGHRA and CDR2 YSYEKL. V was clipped by 3 bases and J by 6 bases; unmatched bases: 4. The length of the CDR3 is 15 residues. This chain's CDR3 is CASSHGQGKANVLTF. The CDR3 DNA follows: TGCGCCAGCAGCCACGGACAGGGAAAGGCCAACGTCCTGACTTTC.

This rearrangement joins TRBV2 to TRBJ1-1, with D possibly matching TRBD1 (6 bases). Germline CDR1 reads SNHLY; CDR2 reads FYNNEI. This CDR3 contains 14 residues. Trimming pared 3 bases from V and 1 base from J, leaving 9 bases between. CDR3 sequence (DNA): TGTGCCAGCAGTGACGGGGGCACGAACACTGAAGCTTTCTTT. Its translation is CASSDGGTNTEAFF.

This clonotype appeared many times. CDR3 coding DNA: TGTGCCAGTAGTGGGGTCGGGACTGAAGCTTTCTTT. Protein: CASSGVGTEAFF. V and J are TRBV12-3 or TRBV12-4 and TRBJ1-1; D not certain. Between the trimmed V and J ends, which lost 9 bases and 5 bases, there was a span of 13 bases. The CDR3 has 12 amino acids.

The sample holds many counts of this clonotype. This chain connects TRBV20-1 to TRBJ2-1, with 8 bases aligning to TRBD2. The CDR3 spans 16 residues. V dropped 0 bases and J dropped 6; count of bases not matched to a gene: 10. Germline assignment: CDR1 DFQATT and CDR2 SNEGSKA (reference sequence). In nucleotides, the CDR3 is TGCAGTGCTAGAGAGGAACGGACTAGCCGGGCCAATGAGCAGTTCTTC. Protein product: CSAREERTSRANEQFF.

The chain recombines TRBV5-1 with TRBJ1-1; maybe TRBD1 (5 bases). The CDR3 contains 14 residues. The V gene's germline CDR1 is SGHRS and CDR2 YFSETQ. Trimming pared 1 base from V and 5 bases from J, leaving 12 bases between. The CDR3: CASSLSPGQTEAFF. The CDR3 DNA is TGCGCCAGCAGCTTGAGCCCAGGGCAAACTGAAGCTTTCTTT.

This clonotype showed up many times. The junction differs from germline at one of its ends, possibly a read error. The chain employs TRBV25-1 and TRBJ1-4; tentatively, D is TRBD1 (5 bases). Per germline, CDR1 MGHDK and CDR2 SYGVNS. This CDR3 has 15 residues. This CDR3 is CASSEWGRGFERLFF. The CDR3 bases are TGTGCCAGCAGTGAATGGGGTAGGGGCTTCGAAAGACTGTTTTTT. The entire variable domain, with the rest obtained from reference TRBV25-1 and TRBJ1-4, is as follows: EADIYQTPRYLVIGTGKKITLECSQTMGHDKMYWYQQDPGMELHLIHYSYGVNSTEKGDLSSESTVSRIRTEHFPLTLESARPSHTSQYLCASSEWGRGFERLFFGSGTQLSVL.